This is a list of T cell receptor beta chains from one sample in a study of OX40 agonist ivuxolimab in advanced cancers. TCRdb's copy holds only in-frame clones and misses some; the assay was immunoSEQ multiplex PCR. The table includes around 53,000 clones, about 93% detected once. The sequencing here drew on CD4+ or CD8+ T cells sorted from blood, taken in a trial of the OX40 agonist ivuxolimab. The receptors were sampled from an adult with an advanced solid tumor such as melanoma, head and neck, liver or kidney cancer. Both conserved end residues are part of each CDR3. The D gene is left open where the match is weak. Size values are once, few and many counts, or a class for expanded clones, and some rows have none.

j_gene: TRBJ2-3; d_gene: TRBD2; v_gene: TRBV9; abundance: -; CDR3nt: TGTGCCAGCAGCGGGACTAGCGGGCTGTCTACGCAGTATTTT; CDR3aa: CASSGTSGLSTQYF
j_gene: TRBJ2-7; d_gene: -; v_gene: TRBV9; abundance: -; CDR3nt: TGTGCCAGCAGCCTTTCAGGGGGGTACGAGCAGTACTTC; CDR3aa: CASSLSGGYEQYF
j_gene: TRBJ2-7; d_gene: TRBD2; v_gene: TRBV6-6; abundance: -; CDR3nt: TGTGCCAGCAGTTACAATGGGGAGGGCTCCTACGAGCAGTACTTC; CDR3aa: CASSYNGEGSYEQYF
j_gene: TRBJ2-3; d_gene: -; v_gene: TRBV7-8; abundance: -; CDR3nt: TGTGCCAGCAGCTTAGCTTCCCAACACCCGGCGCCAGATACGCAGTATTTT; CDR3aa: CASSLASQHPAPDTQYF
j_gene: TRBJ2-7; d_gene: -; v_gene: TRBV13; abundance: -; CDR3nt: TGTGCCAGCAGCGCCGACGGAGCTTCCTACGAGCAGTACTTC; CDR3aa: CASSADGASYEQYF
j_gene: TRBJ2-3; d_gene: -; v_gene: TRBV6-1; abundance: -; CDR3nt: TGTGCCAGCAGTGAAGCAAGCGGGAGCACAGATACGCAGTATTTT; CDR3aa: CASSEASGSTDTQYF
j_gene: TRBJ2-1; d_gene: -; v_gene: TRBV10-3; abundance: -; CDR3nt: TGTGCCATCAGTGATGTGGACCAGAGAAACAATGAGCAGTTCTTC; CDR3aa: CAISDVDQRNNEQFF
j_gene: TRBJ2-7; d_gene: TRBD1; v_gene: TRBV2; abundance: -; CDR3nt: TGTGCCAGCATCACGGACAGGGGGCCCCCCTACGAGCAGTACTTC; CDR3aa: CASITDRGPPYEQYF
j_gene: TRBJ2-7; d_gene: TRBD1; v_gene: TRBV27; abundance: -; CDR3nt: TGTGCCAGCAGCTCCCCTGGACAGGGATCCTACGAGCAGTACTTC; CDR3aa: CASSSPGQGSYEQYF
j_gene: TRBJ2-1; d_gene: -; v_gene: TRBV21-1; abundance: -; CDR3nt: TGTGCCAGCAGCAGCTATAGGCCGTATGAGCAGTTCTTC; CDR3aa: CASSSYRPYEQFF
j_gene: TRBJ2-7; d_gene: -; v_gene: TRBV28; abundance: -; CDR3nt: TGTGCCAGCAGTCTAACTCACTCCAGGGGATGGCAGTACTTC; CDR3aa: CASSLTHSRGWQYF
j_gene: TRBJ1-4; d_gene: -; v_gene: TRBV25-1; abundance: -; CDR3nt: TGTGCCAGCAGTGCGCTGGGTAATGATGAAAAACTGTTTTTT; CDR3aa: CASSALGNDEKLFF
j_gene: TRBJ2-7; d_gene: TRBD2; v_gene: TRBV29-1; abundance: -; CDR3nt: TGCAGCGTCCGGGAGGCGAGCTCCTACGAGCAGTACTTC; CDR3aa: CSVREASSYEQYF
j_gene: TRBJ2-7; d_gene: TRBD1; v_gene: TRBV7-3; abundance: -; CDR3nt: TGTGCCAGCAGCCCAGGTACCGGACAGGCCGCCTACGAGCAGTACTTC; CDR3aa: CASSPGTGQAAYEQYF
j_gene: TRBJ1-1; d_gene: -; v_gene: TRBV13; abundance: -; CDR3nt: TGTGCCAGCAGCTTCCGACAGCCGAACACTGAAGCTTTCTTT; CDR3aa: CASSFRQPNTEAFF
j_gene: TRBJ2-7; d_gene: -; v_gene: TRBV5-1; abundance: once; CDR3nt: TGCGCCAGCAGCTTGGTTGACGGGAGCTACGAGCAGTACTTC; CDR3aa: CASSLVDGSYEQYF
j_gene: TRBJ2-7; d_gene: -; v_gene: TRBV5-8; abundance: -; CDR3nt: TGTGCCAGCAGCTTGTATGAGCAGTACTTC; CDR3aa: CASSLYEQYF
j_gene: TRBJ2-1; d_gene: TRBD2; v_gene: TRBV5-4; abundance: -; CDR3nt: TGTGCCAGCAGCCGCCTAGGGGCAACTAGCGGTGCCTACAATGAGCAGTTCTTC; CDR3aa: CASSRLGATSGAYNEQFF
j_gene: TRBJ2-3; d_gene: TRBD2; v_gene: TRBV29-1; abundance: -; CDR3nt: TGCAGCGTTGAGGGGGGGGAGACAGATACGCAGTATTTT; CDR3aa: CSVEGGETDTQYF
j_gene: TRBJ1-2; d_gene: -; v_gene: TRBV18; abundance: -; CDR3nt: TGTGCCAGCTCTACAAAACAATACACGGAGTATCCTATGGGCTACACCTTC; CDR3aa: CASSTKQYTEYPMGYTF
j_gene: TRBJ1-1; d_gene: TRBD1; v_gene: TRBV28; abundance: once; CDR3nt: TGTGCCAGCAGTATATTAGGGGCAGGGGGCGCTGGGAACACTGAAGCTTTCTTT; CDR3aa: CASSILGAGGAGNTEAFF
j_gene: TRBJ2-7; d_gene: -; v_gene: TRBV6-5; abundance: -; CDR3nt: TGTGCCAGCAGTTTTCTAACAGGCAGCGAGCAGTACTTC; CDR3aa: CASSFLTGSEQYF
j_gene: TRBJ2-6; d_gene: TRBD1; v_gene: TRBV27; abundance: -; CDR3nt: TGTGCCAGCAGTTTAGTGGTCGGCAGGGGGCCTGGGGCCAACGTCCTGACTTTC; CDR3aa: CASSLVVGRGPGANVLTF
j_gene: TRBJ2-3; d_gene: -; v_gene: TRBV19; abundance: -; CDR3nt: TGTGCCAGTAATCAACGGACAGCCCGCACAGATACGCAGTATTTT; CDR3aa: CASNQRTARTDTQYF
j_gene: TRBJ2-7; d_gene: -; v_gene: TRBV27; abundance: -; CDR3nt: TGTGCCAGCAGTTTATACAGAGGCGGGTTCGAGCAGTACTTC; CDR3aa: CASSLYRGGFEQYF
j_gene: TRBJ2-1; d_gene: -; v_gene: TRBV19; abundance: -; CDR3nt: TGTGTCAGTAGAGACGGGAGATACAATGAGCAGTTCTTC; CDR3aa: CVSRDGRYNEQFF
j_gene: TRBJ2-2; d_gene: -; v_gene: TRBV7-9; abundance: once; CDR3nt: TGTGCCAGCAGCCAGGGAGTCACCGGGGAGCTGTTTTTT; CDR3aa: CASSQGVTGELFF
j_gene: TRBJ2-2; d_gene: -; v_gene: TRBV28; abundance: -; CDR3nt: TGTGCCAGCAGTTTTCAGAGGGGGAACACCGGGGAGCTGTTTTTT; CDR3aa: CASSFQRGNTGELFF
j_gene: TRBJ2-7; d_gene: -; v_gene: TRBV6-5; abundance: once; CDR3nt: TGTGCCAGCAGTAGCGGATATTACGAGCAGTACTTC; CDR3aa: CASSSGYYEQYF
j_gene: TRBJ1-1; d_gene: TRBD1; v_gene: TRBV9; abundance: -; CDR3nt: TGTGCCAGCAGCGCAGGGACAGGGTCTATATCTGGAGCTGAAGCTTTCTTT; CDR3aa: CASSAGTGSISGAEAFF
j_gene: TRBJ2-7; d_gene: -; v_gene: TRBV7-8; abundance: -; CDR3nt: TGTGCCAGCAGCTTCCCCCGCCAGCCAGCCGTTACCTACGAGCAGTACTTC; CDR3aa: CASSFPRQPAVTYEQYF
j_gene: TRBJ2-1; d_gene: -; v_gene: TRBV9; abundance: -; CDR3nt: TGTGCCAGTTCGGCGGGTCTCTTGAGTTATGAGCAGTTCTTC; CDR3aa: CASSAGLLSYEQFF
j_gene: TRBJ2-7; d_gene: TRBD1; v_gene: TRBV29-1; abundance: -; CDR3nt: TGCAGCGTTTGGACAGGGGAGAACGAGCAGTACTTC; CDR3aa: CSVWTGENEQYF
j_gene: TRBJ1-5; d_gene: -; v_gene: TRBV10-3; abundance: -; CDR3nt: TGTGCCATCAGCGCCGGGACTGAAGGCAATCAGCCCCAGCATTTT; CDR3aa: CAISAGTEGNQPQHF
j_gene: TRBJ2-7; d_gene: -; v_gene: TRBV9; abundance: once; CDR3nt: TGTGCCAGCAGCGTAGGTCACTCCCCCTACGAGCAGTACTTC; CDR3aa: CASSVGHSPYEQYF
j_gene: TRBJ2-1; d_gene: -; v_gene: TRBV27; abundance: -; CDR3nt: TGTGCCAGCAGTCTCACAGGGCCTTTATACAATGAGCAGTTCTTC; CDR3aa: CASSLTGPLYNEQFF
j_gene: TRBJ1-1; d_gene: -; v_gene: TRBV7-8; abundance: -; CDR3nt: TGTGCCAGCAGCTTAGCCTCCGCGAACACTGAAGCTTTCTTT; CDR3aa: CASSLASANTEAFF
j_gene: TRBJ2-1; d_gene: -; v_gene: TRBV30; abundance: -; CDR3nt: TGTGCCTGGAGTAAAAACGGGCCACCATGGGACAATGAGCAGTTCTTC; CDR3aa: CAWSKNGPPWDNEQFF
j_gene: TRBJ1-3; d_gene: -; v_gene: TRBV19; abundance: -; CDR3nt: TGTGCCAGTAGTACGACCGTCCCTGGGGGAAACACCATATATTTT; CDR3aa: CASSTTVPGGNTIYF
j_gene: TRBJ1-1; d_gene: TRBD1; v_gene: TRBV5-8; abundance: -; CDR3nt: TGTGCCAGCAGCTTGGGCCCAGGGGGGCGGACTGAAGCTTTCTTT; CDR3aa: CASSLGPGGRTEAFF
j_gene: TRBJ1-5; d_gene: -; v_gene: TRBV28; abundance: -; CDR3nt: TGTGCCAGCAGTTTAAGGGTGGGGAATCAGCCCCAGCATTTT; CDR3aa: CASSLRVGNQPQHF
j_gene: TRBJ2-1; d_gene: -; v_gene: TRBV28; abundance: -; CDR3nt: TGTGCCAGCAGGAACCCAGGGGACTACTCCTACAATGAGCAGTTCTTC; CDR3aa: CASRNPGDYSYNEQFF
j_gene: TRBJ1-3; d_gene: -; v_gene: TRBV5-4; abundance: -; CDR3nt: TGTGCCAGCAGCTTGGCTGGAAACACCATATATTTT; CDR3aa: CASSLAGNTIYF
j_gene: TRBJ1-1; d_gene: -; v_gene: TRBV7-6; abundance: -; CDR3nt: TGTGCCAGCAGCTCAGGGTGGGAGAACACTGAAGCTTTCTTT; CDR3aa: CASSSGWENTEAFF
j_gene: TRBJ2-5; d_gene: TRBD2; v_gene: TRBV13; abundance: -; CDR3nt: TGTGCCAGCAGCCCCCGACTAGCGGGAGAAGAGACCCAGTACTTC; CDR3aa: CASSPRLAGEETQYF
j_gene: TRBJ1-5; d_gene: -; v_gene: TRBV5-6; abundance: -; CDR3nt: TGTGCCAGCAGCTTGGTGGGGGGTAGGAATCAGCCCCAGCATTTT; CDR3aa: CASSLVGGRNQPQHF
j_gene: TRBJ2-7; d_gene: TRBD1; v_gene: TRBV13; abundance: once; CDR3nt: TGTGCCAGCAGCTTAGTGGGGACAGGTTCCTACTACGAGCAGTACTTC; CDR3aa: CASSLVGTGSYYEQYF
j_gene: TRBJ2-7; d_gene: TRBD1; v_gene: TRBV5-6; abundance: -; CDR3nt: TGTGCCAGCAGCCCACCGGGACAGGGTAACCACGAGCAGTACTTC; CDR3aa: CASSPPGQGNHEQYF